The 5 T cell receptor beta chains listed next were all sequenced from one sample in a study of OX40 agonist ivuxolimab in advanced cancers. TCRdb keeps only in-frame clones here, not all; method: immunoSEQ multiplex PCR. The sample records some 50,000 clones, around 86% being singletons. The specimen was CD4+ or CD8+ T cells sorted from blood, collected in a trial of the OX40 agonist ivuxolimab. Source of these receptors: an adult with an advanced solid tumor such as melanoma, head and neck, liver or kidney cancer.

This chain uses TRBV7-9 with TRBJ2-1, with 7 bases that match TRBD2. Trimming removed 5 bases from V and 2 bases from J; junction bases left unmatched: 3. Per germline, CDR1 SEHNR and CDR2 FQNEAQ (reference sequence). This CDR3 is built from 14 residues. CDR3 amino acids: CASSRLATYNEQFF. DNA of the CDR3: TGTGCCAGCAGCCGACTAGCTACCTACAATGAGCAGTTCTTC.

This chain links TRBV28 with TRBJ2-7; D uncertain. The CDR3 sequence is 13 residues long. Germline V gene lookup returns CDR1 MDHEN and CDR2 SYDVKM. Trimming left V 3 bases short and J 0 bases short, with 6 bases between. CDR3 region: CASSFGHSYEQYF. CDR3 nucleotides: TGTGCCAGCAGTTTTGGGCACTCCTACGAGCAGTACTTC.

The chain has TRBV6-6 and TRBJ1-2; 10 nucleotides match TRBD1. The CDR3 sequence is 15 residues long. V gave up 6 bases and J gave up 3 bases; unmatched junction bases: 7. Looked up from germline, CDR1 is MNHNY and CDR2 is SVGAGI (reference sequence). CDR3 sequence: CASRPDRGFHYGYTF. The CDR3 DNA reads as TGTGCCAGCAGACCGGACAGGGGGTTCCACTATGGCTACACCTTC.

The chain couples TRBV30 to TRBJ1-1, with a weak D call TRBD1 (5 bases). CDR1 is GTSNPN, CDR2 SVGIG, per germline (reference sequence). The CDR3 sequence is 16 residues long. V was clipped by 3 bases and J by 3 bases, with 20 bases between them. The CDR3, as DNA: TGTGCCTGGAGCCACCGAACCTCAGGGCAGTACACTGAAGCTTTCTTT. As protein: CAWSHRTSGQYTEAFF.

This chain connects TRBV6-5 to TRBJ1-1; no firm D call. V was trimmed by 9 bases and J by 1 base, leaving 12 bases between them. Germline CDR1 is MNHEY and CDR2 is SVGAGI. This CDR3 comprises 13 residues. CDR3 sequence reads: CASSTVPNTEAFF. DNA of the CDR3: TGTGCCAGTTCGACGGTCCCGAACACTGAAGCTTTCTTT.